The T cell receptor beta chain described here comes from a study of breast tumors, draining lymph nodes, adjacent tissues. Points from the study as a whole: Compared with lymph nodes, tumors were less diverse; compared with nontumor tissue, more.

In germline, CDR1 is GTSNPN, CDR2 SVGIG (reference sequence). Trimming pared 8 bases from V and 0 bases from J, leaving 13 bases between. The CDR3 has 13 amino acids. From the multiplex PCR reads, TCRdb called clonotypes with MiXCR, one entry per CDR3 protein. The sample records 130,000 or so distinct CDR3 sequences, around 24% being singletons. This clonotype came up many times. Antigen unknown. Breast cancer patients provided tissue from their axillary draining lymph nodes. The sequence derives from a female donor with breast cancer. Some clones in this sample may be carry-over from other donors' samples. Sequenced: axillary lymph node tissue. This chain uses TRBV30 with TRBJ2-5; tentative D call: TRBD2 (6 bases). DNA of the CDR3: TGTGCCGGTAGCGGTCAACACCAAGAGACCCAGTACTTC. The encoded protein is CAGSGQHQETQYF.